This record looks at one TCR beta chain sequence and its context. What it binds is not known. These data are taken from a study of identifying expanded T cells in peripheral blood. This CDR3 region has 13 residues. The junction had 4 bases not matched to a gene; V was cut back by 6 bases and J by 2 bases. Germline V lookup: CDR1 WSHSY, CDR2 SAAADI. Clones were sequenced by immunoSEQ multiplex PCR, and TCRdb holds only the in-frame ones, with some missing. The repertoire has roughly 120,000 clones, around 89% of them found once; the top ten carry 8.4%. The study's findings and limits: Over approximately two and four weeks, about 17 and 20 clones changed, versus around 1.1 between replicates. Approximately two-week clone count variance significantly increased as total template count grew.

Healthy donors had no documented immune events, such as infections, while sampled. This receptor was identified in a person between 18 and 75 years old in good health. Sequencing was done on a sample of blood. The chain links TRBV10-2 to TRBJ2-7, with TRBD1 matching over 7 bases. The CDR3 DNA reads TGCGCCAGCAGCTCCGGGACAGCCTACGAGCAGTACTTC. Translated: CASSSGTAYEQYF.